This T cell receptor (beta chain) emerged from a study of blood T cells in healthy people across ages. Regarding the study as a whole: Among long-lived donors, naive CD4+ cells were more numerous and diversity higher than in aged donors.

Samples each yielded at least 5.5 micrograms of total RNA. It was with a sample-barcoded 5' primer and a J-beta primer mix that a second PCR of roughly 7 to 12 cycles was run. The authors tagged each cDNA molecule using a template-switch adaptor with 12 random nucleotides. Using its own MiXCR run on the 5' RACE reads, TCRdb lists one record per CDR3 protein. The sample contains approximately 800,000 distinct CDR3 sequences, 35% to 60% of which appear only once. For this clonotype: The antigen remains unidentified.

The germline V gene encodes CDR1 DFQATT and CDR2 SNEGSKA (reference sequence). The CDR3 loop spans 11 amino acids. Trimming took off 6 bases at V and 5 bases at J, with 9 bases between the two ends. This chain connects TRBV20-1 to TRBJ2-3; D is undetermined. This TCR was sampled from a man aged 80 or over in good health. The source material was blood. CDR3 sequence reads: CSALLVDTQYF. The CDR3 DNA is TGCAGTGCCTTACTTGTAGATACGCAGTATTTT.